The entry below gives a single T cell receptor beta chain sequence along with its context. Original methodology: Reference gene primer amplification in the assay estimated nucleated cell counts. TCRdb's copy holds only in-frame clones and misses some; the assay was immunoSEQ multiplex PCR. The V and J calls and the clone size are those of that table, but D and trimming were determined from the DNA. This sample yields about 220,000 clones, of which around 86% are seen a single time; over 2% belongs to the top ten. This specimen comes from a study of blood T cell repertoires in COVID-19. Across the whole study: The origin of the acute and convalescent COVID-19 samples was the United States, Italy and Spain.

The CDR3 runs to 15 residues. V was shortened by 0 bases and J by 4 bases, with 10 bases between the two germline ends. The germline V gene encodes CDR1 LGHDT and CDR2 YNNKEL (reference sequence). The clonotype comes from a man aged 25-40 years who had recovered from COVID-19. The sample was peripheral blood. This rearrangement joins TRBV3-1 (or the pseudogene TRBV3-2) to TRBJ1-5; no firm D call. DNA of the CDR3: TGTGCCAGCAGCCAAGAATTGGACTTTAATCAGCCCCAGCATTTT. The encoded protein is CASSQELDFNQPQHF.